Presented here are 21 T cell receptor beta chains from one specimen sequenced in a study of T cell responses to AZD1222 COVID-19 vaccine. TCRdb's copy holds only in-frame clones and misses some; the assay was immunoSEQ multiplex PCR. The sample holds roughly 150,000 clones; roughly 90% are singletons and the top ten take around 1.5%. The input for sequencing was peripheral blood, taken 28 days after the second AZD1222 dose. The receptors derive from an adult who received the AZD1222 COVID-19 vaccine.

V usage is TRBV3-1 (or the pseudogene TRBV3-2) and J usage is TRBJ1-5; no definite D call. The CDR3 spans 15 residues. The V gene's germline CDR1 is LGHDT and CDR2 YNNKEL (reference sequence). Trimming left V 1 base short and J 2 bases short, with 9 bases between. DNA for the CDR3: TGTGCCAGCAGCCAAGGCCCGTCGGGCAATCAGCCCCAGCATTTT. Encoded protein: CASSQGPSGNQPQHF.

The J gene is TRBJ2-7, the V gene TRBV9; D is unclear. The CDR3 loop spans 13 amino acids. From germline, CDR1 is SGDLS and CDR2 YYNGEE. The V and J ends lost 0 bases and 3 bases respectively, with 7 bases between them. CDR3 DNA sequence: TGTGCCAGCAGCGTAGCGAGCAGCTACGAGCAGTACTTC. It codes for CASSVASSYEQYF.

This sequence joins TRBV15 and TRBJ1-2, with 8 bases fitting TRBD1. There are 17 residues in the CDR3. The V gene end was trimmed by 0 bases and the J gene end by 5 bases; junction bases not matched to a gene: 11. In germline, CDR1 is LNHNV, CDR2 YYDKDF (reference sequence). The CDR3 DNA reads TGTGCCACCAGCAGAGATCGTCAGGGGGCAGGGGTTTATGGCTACACCTTC. Translating it yields CATSRDRQGAGVYGYTF.

This chain uses TRBV3-1 (or the pseudogene TRBV3-2) with TRBJ2-4; 8 nucleotides align to TRBD2. Germline loops: CDR1 LGHDT, CDR2 YNNKEL (reference sequence). The CDR3 contains 16 residues. V gave up 4 bases and J gave up 8 bases; unmatched junction bases: 13. The CDR3 reads CASSLFSGGRVDIQYF. CDR3 nucleotides: TGTGCCAGCAGCCTATTTTCGGGGGGGCGTGTGGACATTCAGTACTTC.

This chain connects TRBV7-2 to TRBJ1-5; D is unresolved. Germline V lookup: CDR1 SGHTA, CDR2 FQGNSA. The CDR3 is 14 amino acids. V shed 2 bases and J shed 5 bases, with 10 bases lying between them. The DNA for the CDR3 is TGTGCCAGCAGCTTAATGGGAATCGATCAGCCCCAGCATTTT. This encodes CASSLMGIDQPQHF. The full variable domain, completed using reference TRBV7-2 and TRBJ1-5, is GAGVSQSPSNKVTEKGKDVELRCDPISGHTALYWYRQSLGQGLEFLIYFQGNSAPDKSGLPSDRFSAERTGGSVSTLTIQRTQQEDSAVYLCASSLMGIDQPQHFGDGTRLSIL.

Worth noting for this clone: Germline and junction disagree at one end, which may indicate a read error. This chain uses TRBV24-1 with TRBJ1-1, with D possibly being TRBD1 (6 bases). The CDR3 has 15 residues. The germline CDR1 and CDR2 sequences are KGHDR and SFDVKD. CDR3 amino acids: CANSESGAIGSEAFF. In DNA form, the CDR3 reads TGTGCCAACAGTGAGTCAGGGGCGATAGGGTCTGAAGCTTTCTTT.

The chain joins TRBV5-6 to TRBJ2-1; D perhaps matches TRBD2 (6 bases). The CDR3 covers 14 residues. Looked up from germline, CDR1 is SGHDT and CDR2 is YYEEEE. Trimming took off 5 bases at V and 9 bases at J, with 18 bases between the two ends. The CDR3 DNA follows: TGTGCCAGCAGTTGGAGGGTTGGGGTTAGTGAGCAGTTCTTC. It codes for CASSWRVGVSEQFF.

This sequence joins TRBV30 and TRBJ1-4, with TRBD1 as a possible D gene (6 bases). The germline V and J ends were trimmed by 3 bases and 8 bases, with 16 bases remaining between them. This CDR3 comprises 14 residues. Germline CDR1 is GTSNPN and CDR2 is SVGIG (reference sequence). CDR3 in DNA: TGTGCCTGGAGGGGGGGGCAGGGTGGCGAAAAACTGTTTTTT. Its translation: CAWRGGQGGEKLFF.

This clone was observed once. The chain has TRBV7-3 and TRBJ2-3, with D tentatively TRBD2 (6 bases). Trimming stripped 5 bases from V and 2 bases from J, with 14 bases between. Germline CDR1 reads SGHTA; CDR2 reads FQGTGA. The CDR3 sequence is 15 residues long. The CDR3 loop is CASSPTDYSTDTQYF. The DNA of the CDR3 is TGTGCCAGCAGCCCTACGGACTACTCCACAGATACGCAGTATTTT.

The chain combines TRBV21-1 with TRBJ1-1; TRBD1, the D gene given by the table, was not confirmed from the DNA. TRBV21-1 is a listed pseudogene. The CDR3 sequence is 13 residues long. This chain's CDR3 is CASSKEGYTEAFF. The CDR3 region has the DNA TGTGCCAGCAGCAAAGAGGGGTACACTGAAGCTTTCTTT.

The chain is built from TRBV12-3 or TRBV12-4 and TRBJ1-3, with unresolved D. This CDR3 has 12 amino acids. V was pared by 3 bases and J by 4 bases, with 4 bases between. The CDR3 loop reads CASSFGGNTIYF. CDR3 in DNA: TGTGCCAGCAGTTTCGGGGGAAACACCATATATTTT.

The chain employs TRBV6-1 and TRBJ1-3, with 9 bases lining up with TRBD1. With V trimmed by 4 bases and J by 4 bases, 8 bases remained unmatched. Germline lookup yields CDR1 MNHNS and CDR2 SASEGT. The CDR3 contains 16 residues. CDR3 loop: CASSVAGTGRGNTIYF. The CDR3, as DNA: TGTGCCAGCAGTGTCGCCGGGACAGGGCGCGGAAACACCATATATTTT.

CDR3 sequence: CAWSVRAGYTF. DNA for the CDR3: TGTGCCTGGAGTGTTAGGGCCGGCTACACCTTC. The chain recombines TRBV30 with TRBJ1-2; D ambiguous. Germline V lookup: CDR1 GTSNPN, CDR2 SVGIG (reference sequence). Trimming left V 0 bases short and J 8 bases short, with 7 bases between. This CDR3 contains 11 residues.

This clone has just a few counts. This chain joins TRBV12-3 or TRBV12-4 and TRBJ2-7, with 8 bases lining up with TRBD2. The ends lost 5 bases at V and 2 bases at J; junction bases unmatched: 2. This CDR3 is 13 amino acids long. CDR3: CASSTSGPYEQYF. In nucleotides, the CDR3 is TGTGCCAGCAGTACTAGCGGTCCCTACGAGCAGTACTTC.

The chain links TRBV7-9 to TRBJ1-5; D is uncertain. Trimming stripped 3 bases from V and 5 bases from J, with 5 bases between. This CDR3 is built from 12 residues. CDR1 and CDR2 (germline): SEHNR, FQNEAQ (reference sequence). The CDR3 spells CASSLPHQPQHF. In nucleotides, the CDR3 is TGTGCCAGCAGCTTGCCTCATCAGCCCCAGCATTTT.

The V and J genes are TRBV2 and TRBJ1-1, with a possible D match to TRBD1 (5 bases). Trimming removed 4 bases from V and 11 bases from J, with 20 bases in between. The germline V gene encodes CDR1 SNHLY and CDR2 FYNNEI. The CDR3 length is 14 residues. CDR3 sequence reads: CASSVGTSVSAAFF. The CDR3 DNA is TGTGCCAGCAGTGTAGGGACCTCCGTGTCGGCGGCTTTCTTT.

This chain connects TRBV7-9 to TRBJ2-3; 9 nucleotides agree with TRBD1. J was trimmed by 2 bases and V by 1 base; bases with no gene match: 10. The CDR3 is 18 amino acids. Germline values: CDR1 SEHNR, CDR2 FQNEAQ (reference sequence). The chain's CDR3 is CASSLGLSGTGNTDTQYF. The CDR3 DNA sequence: TGTGCCAGCAGCTTAGGCCTCTCCGGGACAGGGAACACAGATACGCAGTATTTT.

This clone appeared once. This chain joins TRBV4-2 and TRBJ1-6; no reliable D call. The CDR3 spans 14 residues. Trimming cost V 0 bases and J 5 bases, with 5 bases left between them. Germline V gene lookup returns CDR1 LGHNA and CDR2 YNFKEQ. CDR3: CASSQDGNNSPLHF. CDR3 nucleotide sequence: TGTGCCAGCAGCCAAGACGGCAATAATTCACCCCTCCACTTT.

For the CDR3, the DNA is TGTGCCAGCACCTACACGGGGGTAGGCACTGAAGCTTTCTTT. This encodes CASTYTGVGTEAFF. The rearrangement joins TRBV3-1 (or the pseudogene TRBV3-2) to TRBJ1-1; D possibly corresponds to TRBD1 (5 bases). CDR3 size: 14 residues. The germline V and J ends were trimmed by 7 bases and 4 bases, with 16 bases remaining between them. Germline-derived CDR1 and CDR2 are LGHDT and YNNKEL (reference sequence).

CDR3 amino acids: CASSVGGQNTEAFF. The CDR3 coding sequence is TGTGCCAGCAGCGTAGGGGGACAGAACACTGAAGCTTTCTTT. The chain couples TRBV9 to TRBJ1-1; tentatively, D is TRBD1 (6 bases). The CDR3 has 14 residues. The V gene's germline CDR1 is SGDLS and CDR2 YYNGEE. V lost 0 bases and J lost 1, with 7 bases in between. Looking up the rest from reference TRBV9 and TRBJ1-1 gives the full variable domain: DSGVTQTPKHLITATGQRVTLRCSPRSGDLSVYWYQQSLDQGLQFLIQYYNGEERAKGNILERFSAQQFPDLHSELNLSSLELGDSALYFCASSVGGQNTEAFFGQGTRLTVV.

A word on this clone: The same CDR3 is also encoded by other DNA sequences in this sample. The chain joins TRBV30 to TRBJ2-1, with D perhaps matching TRBD1 or TRBD2 (5 bases each). The V gene's germline CDR1 is GTSNPN and CDR2 SVGIG (reference sequence). The CDR3 sequence is 12 residues long. The ends were cut back, 3 bases at V and 2 bases at J, with 5 bases in the middle. The CDR3 DNA sequence: TGTGCCTGGAGGGGGGCCTACAATGAGCAGTTCTTC. It encodes CAWRGAYNEQFF.